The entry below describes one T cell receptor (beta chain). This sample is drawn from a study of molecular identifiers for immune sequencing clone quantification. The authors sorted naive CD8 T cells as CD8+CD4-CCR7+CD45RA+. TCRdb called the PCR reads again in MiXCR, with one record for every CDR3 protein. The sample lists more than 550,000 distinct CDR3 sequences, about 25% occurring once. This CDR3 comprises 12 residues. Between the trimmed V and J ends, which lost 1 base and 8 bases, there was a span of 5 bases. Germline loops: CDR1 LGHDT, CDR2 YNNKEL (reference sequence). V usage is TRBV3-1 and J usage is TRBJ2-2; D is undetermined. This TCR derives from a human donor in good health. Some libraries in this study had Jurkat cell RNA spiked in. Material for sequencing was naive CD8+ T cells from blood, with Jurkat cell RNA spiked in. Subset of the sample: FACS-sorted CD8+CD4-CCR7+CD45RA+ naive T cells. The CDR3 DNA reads TGTGCCAGCAGCCAAGTTTTAGGGGAGCTGTTTTTT. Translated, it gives CASSQVLGELFF.